This TCR beta chain comes out of a study of blood T cell repertoires in COVID-19. As for the study in general: There were acute and convalescent COVID-19 samples, and they came from the United States, Italy and Spain. T cells, B-cell-depleted T cells, or PBMCs provided the cDNA or gDNA that served as material.

Original data processing: Using reference gene primer amplification, nucleated cell counts were estimated. Data came from immunoSEQ multiplex PCR; TCRdb stores just in-frame clones and leaves some out. The DNA was the basis for D and trimming; V, J and clone size are from that table. Found here are 150,000 to 200,000 clones, 70% to 90% of them singletons; the top ten hold 2.1%. The CDR3 covers 16 residues. V shed 2 bases and J shed 6 bases, with 15 bases lying between them. The germline V gene encodes CDR1 SGHNT and CDR2 YYREEE (reference sequence). The clonotype was recovered from a man aged 65 to 79 with active or convalescent COVID-19. Sample: peripheral blood. The chain carries TRBV5-4 and TRBJ1-6, with D unresolved. The CDR3: CASSFGVPARNSPLHF. CDR3 DNA sequence: TGTGCCAGCAGCTTCGGGGTGCCCGCCCGTAATTCACCCCTCCACTTT.